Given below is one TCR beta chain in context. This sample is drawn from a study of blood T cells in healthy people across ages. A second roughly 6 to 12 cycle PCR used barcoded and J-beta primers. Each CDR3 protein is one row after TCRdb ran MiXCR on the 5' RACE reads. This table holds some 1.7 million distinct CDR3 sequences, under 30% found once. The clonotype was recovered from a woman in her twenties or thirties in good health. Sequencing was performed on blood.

For the CDR3, the DNA is TGTGCCAGCAGGAGGGCCTCCTACAATGAGCAGTTCTTC. It codes for CASRRASYNEQFF. The chain combines TRBV7-2 with TRBJ2-1, with D maybe TRBD2 (5 bases). CDR3 length: 13 residues. The V end was cut by 6 bases, the J end by 0 bases, with 6 bases between. CDR1 is SGHTA, CDR2 FQGNSA, per germline.